The rows below give T cell receptor beta chains drawn from one sample of a study of spatial heterogeneity in lung cancer. TCRdb analysed the 5' RACE reads with MiXCR anew, one entry per CDR3 protein. The sample holds 15,000 to 20,000 distinct CDR3 sequences, about 19% seen once. This sample comprised PBMCs, obtained at follow-up. These receptors were taken from a male donor with early-stage non-small cell lung cancer. Each CDR3 is given with its conserved first and last residue. The order of the fields is CDR3 length, J gene, V gene, CDR3 protein.

>15|TRBJ1-6|TRBV10-2
CASRALDRGNSPLHF
>14|TRBJ1-1|TRBV4-1
CASSQEQLNTEAFF
>15|TRBJ1-6|TRBV9
CASSRLGTLNSPLHF
>16|TRBJ2-3|TRBV6-4
CASSEYGGGYTDTQYF
>17|TRBJ2-1|TRBV9
CASSVGLAGPVYNEQFF
>17|TRBJ2-1|TRBV6-2/TRBV6-3
CASSYSTGGFIYNEQFF
>15|TRBJ1-6|TRBV5-4
CASSLGGALNSPLHF
>12|TRBJ1-4|TRBV29-1
CSVDGGGEKLFF
>15|TRBJ1-3|TRBV12-3/TRBV12-4
CASRVVEPSGNTIYF
>15|TRBJ2-7|TRBV20-1
CSARDSGRGSTEQYF
>19|TRBJ1-1|TRBV14
CASSQGSIGAAILYTEAFF
>13|TRBJ2-7|TRBV20-1
CSANRDSFYEQYF